Listed below are T cell receptor beta chains from one sample, sequenced in a study of blood T cell repertoires in COVID-19. Measured with immunoSEQ multiplex PCR; TCRdb has only the in-frame clones, and not every one. The table lists around 220,000 clones, 70% to 85% of them singletons. The sequenced sample was peripheral blood. Every receptor here comes from a woman aged 40-49 years with active or convalescent COVID-19. Each CDR3 is given with its conserved first and last residue. Each record gives: D gene, J gene, clone size, V gene, CDR3 protein, CDR3 DNA. A D gene is named only where the DNA matches it firmly. Size tells how often a clone was seen (once, few, many) or the class of an expanded clone, and some rows leave it out.

>TRBD1|TRBJ2-3|-|TRBV28
CASSPGGAGTDTQYF
TGTGCCAGCAGTCCAGGGGGCGCGGGCACAGATACGCAGTATTTT
>TRBD2|TRBJ2-1|few|TRBV5-5
CASSLTAGLAGFSYNEQFF
TGTGCCAGCAGCTTGACAGCAGGACTAGCGGGGTTTTCCTACAATGAGCAGTTCTTC
>-|TRBJ2-3|-|TRBV3-1/TRBV3-2
CASSQVLVDTQYF
TGTGCCAGCAGCCAAGTTCTCGTCGATACGCAGTATTTT
>-|TRBJ2-5|-|TRBV7-3
CASSLNLRETQYF
TGTGCCAGCAGCTTAAATCTTAGAGAGACCCAGTACTTC
>-|TRBJ1-2|few|TRBV19
CASSIDRHRVPYGYTF
TGTGCCAGTAGTATAGATCGGCACAGGGTTCCCTATGGCTACACCTTC
>-|TRBJ1-2|-|TRBV5-4
CASSPGGSYGYTF
TGTGCCAGCAGCCCTGGCGGGTCCTATGGCTACACCTTC
>TRBD1|TRBJ2-6|-|TRBV4-1
CASSQDGTGILSGANVLTF
TGCGCCAGCAGCCAAGATGGGACAGGGATCCTCTCTGGGGCCAACGTCCTGACTTTC
>-|TRBJ1-1|once|TRBV12-3/TRBV12-4
CASNIQGNTEAFF
TGTGCCAGCAACATACAGGGGAACACTGAAGCTTTCTTT
>-|TRBJ1-2|few|TRBV19
CASSREDRIYGYTF
TGTGCCAGTAGTAGAGAAGACAGAATCTATGGCTACACCTTC
>-|TRBJ2-2|-|TRBV3-1/TRBV3-2
CASSQVLSGELFF
TGTGCCAGCAGCCAAGTTCTGTCCGGGGAGCTGTTTTTT
>-|TRBJ2-2|-|TRBV9
CASSPQGGNTGELFF
TGTGCCAGCAGCCCCCAGGGGGGGAACACCGGGGAGCTGTTTTTT
>TRBD1|TRBJ1-6|-|TRBV28
CASSPRQGKSPLHF
TGTGCCAGCAGCCCCAGACAGGGCAAGTCACCCCTCCACTTT
>-|TRBJ1-2|-|TRBV28
CASSARAYGYTF
TGTGCCAGCAGCGCCAGGGCCTATGGCTACACCTTC
>-|TRBJ1-4|-|TRBV7-8
CASSFGFLEKLFF
TGTGCCAGCAGCTTCGGGTTTTTGGAAAAACTGTTTTTT
>-|TRBJ1-5|-|TRBV5-4
CASRQGLNQPQHF
TGTGCCAGCCGGCAGGGCCTCAATCAGCCCCAGCATTTT
>-|TRBJ2-5|-|TRBV5-1
CASSMGPGETQYF
TGCGCCAGCAGCATGGGACCGGGGGAGACCCAGTACTTC
>TRBD1|TRBJ1-5|-|TRBV27
CASRRGQAGNQPQHF
TGTGCCAGCCGGAGGGGGCAGGCCGGCAATCAGCCCCAGCATTTT
>-|TRBJ2-1|once|TRBV19
CASRPTSSYNEQFF
TGTGCCAGTCGCCCCACAAGTTCCTACAATGAGCAGTTCTTC
>-|TRBJ2-5|-|TRBV6-1
CASSETGALGTQYF
TGTGCCAGCAGTGAAACAGGAGCCCTAGGGACCCAGTACTTC
>TRBD1|TRBJ1-6|-|TRBV3-1/TRBV3-2
CASSQGSTGASPLHF
TGTGCCAGCAGCCAGGGTAGCACAGGGGCCTCTCCCCTCCACTTT
>-|TRBJ1-2|-|TRBV3-1/TRBV3-2
CASSQEPSYGYTF
TGTGCCAGCAGCCAAGAACCGAGCTATGGCTACACCTTC
>-|TRBJ1-6|once|TRBV4-2
CASSQDTLTVSNSPLHF
TGTGCCAGCAGCCAAGACACACTGACAGTTTCTAATTCACCCCTCCACTTT
>TRBD1|TRBJ1-2|-|TRBV12-3/TRBV12-4
CASSRDRGRGYTF
TGTGCCAGCAGCCGGGACAGGGGGCGCGGCTACACCTTC
>-|TRBJ2-5|-|TRBV28
CASRPPTRETQYF
TGTGCCAGCAGACCACCCACCAGGGAGACCCAGTACTTC
>TRBD1|TRBJ2-7|-|TRBV28
CASSSGQELNYF
TGTGCCAGCAGTTCCGGACAGGAGCTAAATTACTTC
>-|TRBJ1-6|-|TRBV14
CASSQDRGSPLHF
TGTGCCAGCAGCCAAGACAGGGGATCACCCCTCCACTTT
>-|TRBJ2-3|-|TRBV7-6
CASSHLIAVTTTDTQYF
TGTGCCAGCAGCCATCTGATCGCCGTGACAACTACAGATACGCAGTATTTT
>-|TRBJ1-2|-|TRBV11-2
CASSLDPGSGDGYTF
TGTGCCAGCAGCTTAGATCCGGGGAGTGGGGATGGCTACACCTTC
>-|TRBJ2-5|-|TRBV6-1
CASSEGHGGPETQYF
TGTGCCAGCAGTGAAGGGCACGGGGGTCCAGAGACCCAGTACTTC
>TRBD1|TRBJ1-2|-|TRBV6-4
CASSESVQGGEDGYTF
TGTGCCAGCAGCGAATCTGTGCAGGGGGGCGAGGATGGCTACACCTTC
>-|TRBJ2-4|-|TRBV6-1
CASSEGIAQIGDIQYF
TGTGCCAGCAGTGAAGGTATAGCTCAAATAGGGGACATTCAGTACTTC
>TRBD2|TRBJ2-1|-|TRBV7-9
CASTVGLAGYDEQFF
TGTGCCAGCACTGTGGGACTAGCGGGGTACGATGAGCAGTTCTTC
>TRBD1|TRBJ1-6|once|TRBV25-1
CASSGQGDTISPLHF
TGTGCCAGCAGTGGACAGGGGGATACAATATCACCCCTCCACTTT
>TRBD1|TRBJ1-3|-|TRBV6-5
CAAGGQINSGNTIYF
TGTGCCGCCGGGGGACAGATAAACTCTGGAAACACCATATATTTT
>TRBD1|TRBJ1-4|-|TRBV12-3/TRBV12-4
CASRSRQGNLFF
TGTGCCAGCAGATCCCGACAGGGCAACCTGTTTTTT